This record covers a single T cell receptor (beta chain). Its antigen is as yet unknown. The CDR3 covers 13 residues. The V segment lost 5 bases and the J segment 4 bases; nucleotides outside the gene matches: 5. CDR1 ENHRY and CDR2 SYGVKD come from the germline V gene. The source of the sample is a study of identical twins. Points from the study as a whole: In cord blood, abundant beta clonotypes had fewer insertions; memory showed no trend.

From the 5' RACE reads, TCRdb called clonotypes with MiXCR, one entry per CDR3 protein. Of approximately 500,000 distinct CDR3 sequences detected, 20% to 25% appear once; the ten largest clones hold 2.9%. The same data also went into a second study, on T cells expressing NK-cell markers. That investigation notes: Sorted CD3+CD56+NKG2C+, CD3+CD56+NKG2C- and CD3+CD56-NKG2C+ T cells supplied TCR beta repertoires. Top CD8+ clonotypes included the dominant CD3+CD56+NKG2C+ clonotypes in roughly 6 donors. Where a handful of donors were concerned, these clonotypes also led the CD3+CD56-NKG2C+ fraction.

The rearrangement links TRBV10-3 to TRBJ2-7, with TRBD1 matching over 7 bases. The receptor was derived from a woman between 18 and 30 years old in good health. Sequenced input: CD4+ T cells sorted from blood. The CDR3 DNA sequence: TGTGCCATCAGTTCACAGGGGTCGTACGAGCAGTACTTC. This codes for CAISSQGSYEQYF.